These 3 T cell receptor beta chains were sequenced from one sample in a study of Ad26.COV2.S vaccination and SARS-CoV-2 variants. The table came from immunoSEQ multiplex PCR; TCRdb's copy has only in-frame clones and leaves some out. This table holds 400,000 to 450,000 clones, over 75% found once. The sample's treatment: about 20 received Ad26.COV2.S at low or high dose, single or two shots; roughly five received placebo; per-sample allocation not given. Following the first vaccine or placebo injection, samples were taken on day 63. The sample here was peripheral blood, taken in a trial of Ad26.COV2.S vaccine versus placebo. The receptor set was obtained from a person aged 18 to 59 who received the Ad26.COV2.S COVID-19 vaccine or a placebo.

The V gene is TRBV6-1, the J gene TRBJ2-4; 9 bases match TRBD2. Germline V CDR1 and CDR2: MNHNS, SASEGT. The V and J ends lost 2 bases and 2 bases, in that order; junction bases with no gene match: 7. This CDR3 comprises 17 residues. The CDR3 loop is CASSETLAGASKNIQYF. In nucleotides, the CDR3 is TGTGCCAGCAGTGAAACCTTAGCGGGAGCATCCAAAAACATTCAGTACTTC.

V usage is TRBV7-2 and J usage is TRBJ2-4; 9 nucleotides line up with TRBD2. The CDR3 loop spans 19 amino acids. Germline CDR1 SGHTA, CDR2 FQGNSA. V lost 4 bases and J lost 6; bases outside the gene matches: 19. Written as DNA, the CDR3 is TGTGCCAGCAGCTCAAATCTCGGCGGCGGGAGGGCCGTTGGAAACATTCAGTACTTC. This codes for CASSSNLGGGRAVGNIQYF.

CDR3 bases: TGTGCCAGCAGTCTGGGACTAGCGGAGCCTCGGGAGACCCAGTACTTC. It yields the protein CASSLGLAEPRETQYF. The rearrangement links TRBV2 to TRBJ2-5; 11 bases fit TRBD2. CDR1 is SNHLY and CDR2 is FYNNEI in the germline V gene. Trimming took 5 bases from V and 5 from J; bases not matched to a gene: 10. The CDR3 has 16 amino acids.